This TCR beta chain was profiled in a study of T cells after yellow fever vaccination (dated by TCRdb to about 2019). In the study overall: Memory subsets (EM, EMRA, CM and Tscm) were sorted on a BD FACS Aria III using CD3, CD45RA, CCR7 and CD95 staining. Sorting of memory subsets took place on days 0, 15 and 45 and at 18 months after primary vaccination, as well as on days 0, 15 and 45 after the 30-year booster. Blood samples were taken at several timepoints before and after primary and secondary immunization, and bulk PBMC replicates and cell subsets were isolated. Libraries from fractions with low cell numbers were prepared with the SMART-Seq v4 Ultra Low Input RNA kit. The cohort comprised two healthy male donors, one aged 18 to 30 and one aged 30 to 40 years. To track T-cell clones before and after primary and booster YFV17D yellow fever vaccination, bulk TCR alpha and beta repertoires were sequenced longitudinally. The paper as a whole reports these results and caveats: Most clones expanded after primary vaccination were re-detected after the booster (96% of CD4 and about nine tenths of CD8), suggesting broad memory maintenance. A small fraction of clonotypes appeared in both the CD4 and CD8 compartments, likely as a result of convergent recombination. The study included only two donors, which limits how far the findings can be generalized. The secondary T-cell response was weaker than the primary response but faster, peaking on day 5 instead of day 15. Because abundant contaminating clonotypes from the bulk population could be contained in FACS-sorted repertoires, computational filtering was required. On day 0, almost all vaccine-responding clonotypes were found to be below detection in the sorted memory subsets.

This clonotype was seen repeatedly, ten times or more. No per-base quality is available; no much larger clone lies one base away. From cysteine to phenylalanine, the CDR3 is 14 amino acids long. CDR3 DNA only is kept here, 42 bases in frame from base 1. Compared with germline, V lacks 9 bases and J lacks 3 bases; bases without a gene match: 7. Looking up the germline V gene yields CDR1 MNHEY and CDR2 SVGEGT. The treatment or condition tag for this specimen amounts to: live attenuated yellow fever vaccine strain. A standard Ficoll-Paque protocol was used to isolate PBMCs from peripheral blood. For sorted memory subsets, RNA extraction was done with the RNeasy Micro Kit. Synthesis of TCR cDNA relied on 5'RACE template switching, a step that introduced a universal primer site along with unique molecular identifiers. cDNA synthesis was primed from both the TCR alpha and TCR beta constant segments. Two PCR steps were used to amplify libraries, with sample barcodes and sequencing adapters being added in the second step. Libraries were sequenced on Illumina HiSeq 2500 (2x100 bp) or NovaSeq (2x150 bp). The source study handled its data this way. Demultiplexing of reads and collapsing into UMI consensus sequences were performed with MIGEC, and V(D)J alignment was carried out with MiXCR. Using edgeR on replicate PBMC samples, clonotypes were called vaccine-responding if FDR was below 0.01 and the log2 fold change was above 5 up to day 15. Each bulk clonotype received a CD4 or CD8 identity based on whether the sequenced CD4 or CD8 repertoire contained that clonotype at higher abundance. To estimate how each clone was distributed across memory phenotypes, clonotype frequencies in memory subsets were weighted by FACS-sorted cell numbers. The public sequencing data were trimmed at Q25 with fastp and processed into clonotypes with MiXCR by TCRdb, which kept only in-frame beta chains. Under each unique CDR3 protein, matching rows form one entry showing the most common genes and DNA. What appears here as the V and J calls and clone size reflects TCRdb's work, not the paper's. Within this sample are about 13,000 distinct CDR3 sequences, with 4.9% of them counted one time only. Roughly 48% of the sample goes to the ten largest clones.

The chain is made from TRBV6-2 or TRBV6-3 and TRBJ2-7; TRBD1 matches 11 bases in the middle. This TCR came from a young man who received the YFV17D yellow fever vaccine. Sequences were derived from PBMCs, either bulk or a sorted T-cell subset (CD4+, CD8+, memory, or dextramer-sorted; not recorded which), sampled 45 days after the yellow fever booster vaccination. Read as DNA, the sequence is TGTGCCAGTGGTGGACAGGGGGCTTTCTACGAGCAGTACTTC. It is translated as CASGGQGAFYEQYF.